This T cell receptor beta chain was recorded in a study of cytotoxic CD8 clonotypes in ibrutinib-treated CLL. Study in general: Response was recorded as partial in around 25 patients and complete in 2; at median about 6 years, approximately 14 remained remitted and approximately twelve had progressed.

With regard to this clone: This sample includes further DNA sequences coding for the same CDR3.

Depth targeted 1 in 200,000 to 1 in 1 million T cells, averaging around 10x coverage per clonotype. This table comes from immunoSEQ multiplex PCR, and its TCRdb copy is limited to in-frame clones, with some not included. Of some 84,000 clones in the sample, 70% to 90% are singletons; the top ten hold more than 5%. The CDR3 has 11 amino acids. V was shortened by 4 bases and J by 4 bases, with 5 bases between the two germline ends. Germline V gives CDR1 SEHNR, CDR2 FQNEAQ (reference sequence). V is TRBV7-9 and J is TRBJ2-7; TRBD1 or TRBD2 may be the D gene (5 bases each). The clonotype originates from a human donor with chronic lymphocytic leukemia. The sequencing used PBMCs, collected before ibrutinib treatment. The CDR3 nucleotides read TGTGCCAGCAGCTGGGGGTACGAGCAGTACTTC. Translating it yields CASSWGYEQYF.